These 18 T cell receptor beta chains originate from one sample sequenced in a study of T cells in pancreatic ductal adenocarcinoma. The selected patients with pancreatic ductal adenocarcinoma had surgery but no neoadjuvant therapy. Repertoires were generated with immunoSEQ multiplex PCR, while TCRdb's copy carries only in-frame clones and drops some. The data hold roughly 5,000 clones, with under 75% observed a single time. Sample: pancreatic tumor tissue. These receptor sequences come from a human donor with pancreatic ductal adenocarcinoma.

This rearrangement joins TRBV5-6 to TRBJ1-2, with 7 nucleotides matching TRBD1. Per germline, CDR1 SGHDT and CDR2 YYEEEE. After removal of 4 bases from V and 7 bases from J, the junction contained 7 bases not matched to a gene. There are 13 residues in the CDR3. CDR3 residues: CASSPDRDPGYTF. CDR3 nucleotides: TGTGCCAGCAGCCCAGACAGGGACCCTGGCTACACCTTC.

The genes are TRBV19 and TRBJ2-5, with no clear D. This CDR3 comprises 14 residues. The V end lost 5 bases, the J end lost 1 base, and 11 bases lay between the germline ends. Germline V CDR1 and CDR2: LNHDA, SQIVND (reference sequence). CDR3 protein: CASSPGWVQETQYF. In nucleotides, the CDR3 is TGTGCCAGTAGTCCCGGGTGGGTCCAAGAGACCCAGTACTTC.

The rearrangement joins TRBV5-1 to TRBJ2-7; D is unresolved. The CDR3 covers 14 residues. Germline loops: CDR1 SGHRS, CDR2 YFSETQ. V was pared by 0 bases and J by 2 bases, with 9 bases between. The CDR3 sequence is CASSLDPRAYEQYF. In DNA, the CDR3 is TGCGCCAGCAGCTTGGACCCACGGGCCTACGAGCAGTACTTC. The whole variable domain, remainder taken from reference TRBV5-1 and TRBJ2-7, is KAGVTQTPRYLIKTRGQQVTLSCSPISGHRSVSWYQQTPGQGLQFLFEYFSETQRNKGNFPGRFSGRQFSNSRSEMNVSTLELGDSALYLCASSLDPRAYEQYFGPGTRLTVT.

This chain links TRBV7-2 with TRBJ1-4; D is perhaps TRBD1 (6 bases). The length of the CDR3 is 14 residues. From germline, CDR1 is SGHTA and CDR2 FQGNSA. V lost 5 bases and J 8 bases, leaving 15 bases between the germline ends. CDR3 nucleotides: TGTGCCAGCAGCCGAGACGGCAGGGGAGAAAAACTGTTTTTT. Translating gives CASSRDGRGEKLFF.

This chain uses TRBV5-1 with TRBJ1-4; TRBD1 matches at 7 bases. The CDR3 loop spans 13 amino acids. V lost 0 bases, J lost 10 bases, and 3 bases stayed unmatched. The germline CDR1 and CDR2 sequences are SGHRS and YFSETQ. The CDR3: CASSLVQGGKLFF. The CDR3 nucleotides read TGCGCCAGCAGCTTGGTCCAGGGGGGAAAACTGTTTTTT.

The V and J genes are TRBV9 and TRBJ1-1; D is undetermined. The CDR3 loop spans 16 amino acids. Germline CDR1 reads SGDLS; CDR2 reads YYNGEE. V lost 0 bases and J 0 bases, leaving 12 bases between the germline ends. This CDR3 reads CASSVDLGNMNTEAFF. The CDR3 nucleotides are TGTGCCAGCAGCGTAGATCTAGGTAATATGAACACTGAAGCTTTCTTT.

The chain recombines TRBV28 with TRBJ1-6; D unclear. Germline V gene sequence: CDR1 MDHEN, CDR2 SYDVKM. Trimming left V 4 bases short and J 0 bases short, with 13 bases between. This CDR3 is 17 amino acids long. CDR3 sequence: CASSSVDRSSYNSPLHF. CDR3 in DNA: TGTGCCAGCAGTTCCGTGGATCGGAGCTCCTATAATTCACCCCTCCACTTT.

This chain connects TRBV19 to TRBJ1-1; TRBD1 aligns across 9 bases. The V gene end was trimmed by 5 bases and the J gene end by 4 bases; junction bases not matched to a gene: 17. Germline assignment: CDR1 LNHDA and CDR2 SQIVND (reference sequence). The CDR3 has 18 residues. CDR3 sequence (DNA): TGTGCCAGTAGTCGAGGTCCCTTGGGACAGGGTCTACGCACTGAAGCTTTCTTT. Translated, it gives CASSRGPLGQGLRTEAFF.

This clone was observed a handful of times. The genes are TRBV28 and TRBJ2-7; TRBD1 agrees at 11 bases. Germline CDR1 reads MDHEN; CDR2 reads SYDVKM. There are 14 residues in the CDR3. J was trimmed by 6 bases and V by 8 bases; bases with no gene match: 9. The DNA of the CDR3 is TGTGCCAGCGGGGAAGGACAGGGGGCGTTCGAGCAGTACTTC. Translation: CASGEGQGAFEQYF.

The gene calls are TRBV28 and TRBJ2-1, with TRBD2 matching over 9 bases. In germline, CDR1 is MDHEN, CDR2 SYDVKM. This CDR3 has 17 residues. The V gene end was trimmed by 8 bases and the J gene end by 0 bases; junction bases not matched to a gene: 11. The CDR3 here is CASAGGGADSSYNEQFF. The DNA for the CDR3 is TGTGCCAGCGCGGGCGGGGGGGCCGACTCCTCCTACAATGAGCAGTTCTTC. Full variable domain (missing parts from reference TRBV28 and TRBJ2-1): DVKVTQSSRYLVKRTGEKVFLECVQDMDHENMFWYRQDPGLGLRLIYFSYDVKMKEKGDIPEGYSVSREKKERFSLILESASTNQTSMYLCASAGGGADSSYNEQFFGPGTRLTVL.

This sequence joins TRBV27 and TRBJ2-1, with D perhaps TRBD2 (6 bases). The length of the CDR3 is 14 residues. Germline CDR1 MNHEY, CDR2 SMNVEV (reference sequence). Between the trimmed V and J ends, which lost 4 bases and 8 bases, there was a span of 15 bases. The CDR3 spells CASSSPGLGDEQFF. The CDR3 DNA reads TGTGCCAGCAGTTCGCCGGGACTGGGCGATGAGCAGTTCTTC.

This clone was seen a few times. This chain connects TRBV6-5 to TRBJ1-6; D not certain. V lost 0 bases and J 2 bases, leaving 8 bases between the germline ends. Germline V gene data show CDR1 as MNHEY and CDR2 as SVGAGI. This CDR3 comprises 16 residues. The CDR3 sequence: CASSYSNSPYNSPLHF. CDR3 nucleotide sequence: TGTGCCAGCAGTTACTCGAACAGTCCCTATAATTCACCCCTCCACTTT.

A few counts support this clone. This chain uses TRBV7-8 with TRBJ2-7; TRBD2 agrees at 7 bases. The junction had 6 bases not matched to a gene; V was cut back by 6 bases and J by 4 bases. Germline CDR1 and CDR2: SGHVS and FQNEAQ. The CDR3 consists of 13 residues. CDR3 sequence: CASSFRGLYEQYF. CDR3 in DNA: TGTGCCAGCAGTTTCCGGGGACTATACGAGCAGTACTTC.

The chain has TRBV2 and TRBJ2-5, with D possibly being TRBD2 (6 bases). This CDR3 spans 13 amino acids. Germline CDR1 reads SNHLY; CDR2 reads FYNNEI. V lost 5 bases and J lost 5, with 12 bases in between. For the CDR3, the DNA is TGTGCCAGCAGTTGGGTCGGAGGGGAGACCCAGTACTTC. Its translation is CASSWVGGETQYF.

The chain couples TRBV18 to TRBJ2-2; maybe TRBD2 (5 bases). Germline values: CDR1 KGHSH, CDR2 LQKENI. The CDR3 consists of 19 residues. Trimming cost V 1 base and J 4 bases, with 22 bases left between them. The CDR3 bases are TGTGCCAGCTCACCACGGAATGTCGGGGATTCCGTCGCCACCGGGGAGCTGTTTTTT. Protein product: CASSPRNVGDSVATGELFF.

By frequency in the sample, this clone is medium-sized. The J gene is TRBJ1-2, the V gene TRBV4-1, with D perhaps matching TRBD1 (6 bases). CDR3 length: 15 amino acids. V gave up 0 bases and J gave up 7 bases, with 15 bases separating them. Germline lookup yields CDR1 MGHRA and CDR2 YSYEKL. This CDR3 is CASSQESTGLSGYTF. The CDR3 DNA reads TGCGCCAGCAGCCAAGAGTCAACAGGGTTATCTGGCTACACCTTC.

This chain joins TRBV6-5 and TRBJ1-1, with TRBD1 matching 7 bases. In germline, CDR1 is MNHEY, CDR2 SVGAGI. The CDR3 has 14 residues. V shed 2 bases, J shed 5 bases, and the junction held 5 bases outside the gene matches. CDR3 nucleotide sequence: TGTGCCAGCAGTTACGGACAGGTGGATACTGAAGCTTTCTTT. It encodes CASSYGQVDTEAFF.

Remarks on this clone: Mismatch with germline at one junction end may stem from a read error. The same CDR3 also results from other DNA sequences found in this sample. This sequence joins TRBV4-3 and TRBJ2-6; TRBD1 is a possible D gene (6 bases). The CDR3 is 21 amino acids. CDR1 and CDR2 (germline): LGHNA, YSLEER. This CDR3 is CASSQEVVGQHFLSGANVLTF. The CDR3 nucleotides read TGCGCCAGCAGCCAAGAAGTGGTGGGACAACACTTCCTCTCTGGAGCCAACGTCCTGACTTTC.